These 4 T cell receptor beta chains came from one sample sequenced in a study of regulatory T cells in long-lasting Graves disease. Researchers made TCR beta libraries by using iRepertoire HTBI primers and running Arm-PCR on CDR3 regions. MiXCR, run by TCRdb on the multiplex PCR reads, gives a single entry per CDR3 protein. Found here are about 220,000 distinct CDR3 sequences, approximately 18% of them singletons; the top ten hold about 12%. The time point was: newly diagnosed GD, antithyroid drugs for less than 3 months. The authors made the TCR library using RNA they extracted from PBMCs. The same data also contributed to another study, on T cells in Graves' hyperthyroidism and ophthalmopathy.

The material was peripheral blood mononuclear cells (PBMCs), obtained at new diagnosis, from a patient treated with antithyroid drugs. The receptors derive from a woman in her twenties or thirties with Graves disease.

There are many counts of this clonotype. The rearrangement uses TRBV2 and TRBJ1-1, with D unresolved. V lost 1 base and J lost 1, with 7 bases in between. Germline lookup yields CDR1 SNHLY and CDR2 FYNNEI. The CDR3 consists of 14 residues. The CDR3: CASSEDGENTEAFF. The CDR3 DNA follows: TGTGCCAGCAGTGAAGATGGAGAGAACACTGAAGCTTTCTTT.

This clonotype was picked up many times. Its ends do not fully match the called genes, so a read error is possible. The chain carries TRBV28 and TRBJ2-1; 11 bases map to TRBD2. The CDR3 is made up of 13 amino acids. Per germline, CDR1 MDHEN and CDR2 SYDVKM. The CDR3 loop reads CASGFSGRDEQFF. Written as DNA, the CDR3 is TGTGCCAGCGGTTTTAGCGGGAGGGATGAGCAGTTCTTC.

This clonotype was seen ten or more times. The chain uses TRBV6-1 and TRBJ2-7, with D tentatively TRBD1 or TRBD2 (6 bases each). V was clipped by 7 bases and J by 0 bases, with 16 bases between them. The CDR3 has 15 residues. Germline V gene sequence: CDR1 MNHNS, CDR2 SASEGT. CDR3 sequence reads: CASIRGGGRSYEQYF. The CDR3 coding sequence is TGTGCCAGCATTCGTGGAGGGGGTCGCTCCTACGAGCAGTACTTC.

There are a few counts of this clonotype. This chain connects TRBV6-9 to TRBJ2-3; the D gene is possibly TRBD2 (5 bases). V dropped 4 bases and J dropped 1 base, with 9 bases sitting between them. The CDR3 is made up of 14 amino acids. CDR1 MNHGY and CDR2 SVAAGI come from the germline V gene. CDR3 nucleotides: TGTGCCAGCAGTTCCCGGGGTGGCACAGATACGCAGTATTTT. It is translated as CASSSRGGTDTQYF.